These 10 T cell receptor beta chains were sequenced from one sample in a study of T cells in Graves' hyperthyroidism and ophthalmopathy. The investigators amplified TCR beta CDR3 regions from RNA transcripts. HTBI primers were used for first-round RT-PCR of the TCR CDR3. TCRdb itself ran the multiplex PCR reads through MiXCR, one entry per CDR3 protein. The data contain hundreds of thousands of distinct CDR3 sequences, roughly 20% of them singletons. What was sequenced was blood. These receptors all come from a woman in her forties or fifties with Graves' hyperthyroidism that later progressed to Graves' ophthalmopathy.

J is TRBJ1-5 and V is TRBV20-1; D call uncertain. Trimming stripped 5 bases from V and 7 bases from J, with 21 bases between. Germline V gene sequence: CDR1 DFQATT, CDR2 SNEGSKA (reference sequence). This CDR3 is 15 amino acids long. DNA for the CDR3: TGCAGTGCTCTCCCCGTCCCGGTGTTTGTACAGCCCCAGCATTTT. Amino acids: CSALPVPVFVQPQHF.

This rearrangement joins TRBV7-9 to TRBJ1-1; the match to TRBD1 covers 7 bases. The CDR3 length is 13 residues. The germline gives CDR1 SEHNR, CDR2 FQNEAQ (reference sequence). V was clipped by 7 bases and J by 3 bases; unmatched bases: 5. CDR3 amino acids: CASIDRAYTEAFF. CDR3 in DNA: TGTGCCAGCATCGACAGGGCCTACACTGAAGCTTTCTTT.

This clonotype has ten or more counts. CDR3 DNA: TGTGCCAGCAGCCAAGCAGAGGGGTATTCACCCCTCCACTTT. Translating it yields CASSQAEGYSPLHF. The V and J genes are TRBV3-1 and TRBJ1-6, with a weak D call TRBD1 (5 bases). The V and J ends lost 1 base and 8 bases respectively, with 9 bases between them. The CDR3 is 14 amino acids. Per germline, CDR1 LGHDT and CDR2 YNNKEL (reference sequence).

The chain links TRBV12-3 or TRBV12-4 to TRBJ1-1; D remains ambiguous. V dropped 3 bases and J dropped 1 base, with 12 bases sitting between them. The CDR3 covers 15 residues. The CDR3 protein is CASSFAYLENTEAFF. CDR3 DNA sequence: TGTGCCAGCAGTTTTGCTTATCTGGAGAACACTGAAGCTTTCTTT.

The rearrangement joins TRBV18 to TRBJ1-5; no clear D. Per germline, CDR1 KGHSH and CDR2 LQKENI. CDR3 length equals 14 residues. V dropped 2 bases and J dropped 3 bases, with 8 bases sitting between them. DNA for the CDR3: TGTGCCAGCTCACCAGTGTCTTCCAATCAGCCCCAGCATTTT. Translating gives CASSPVSSNQPQHF.

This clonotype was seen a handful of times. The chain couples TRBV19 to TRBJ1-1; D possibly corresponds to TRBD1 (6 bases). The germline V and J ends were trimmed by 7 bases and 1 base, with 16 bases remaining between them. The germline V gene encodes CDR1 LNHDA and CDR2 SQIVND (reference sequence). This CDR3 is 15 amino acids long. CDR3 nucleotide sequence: TGTGCCAGTACCCTTGGGGGGCTTGGGAACACTGAAGCTTTCTTT. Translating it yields CASTLGGLGNTEAFF. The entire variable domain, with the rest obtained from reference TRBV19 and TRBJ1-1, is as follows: DGGITQSPKYLFRKEGQNVTLSCEQNLNHDAMYWYRQDPGQGLRLIYYSQIVNDFQKGDIAEGYSVSREKKESFPLTVTSAQKNPTAFYLCASTLGGLGNTEAFFGQGTRLTVV.

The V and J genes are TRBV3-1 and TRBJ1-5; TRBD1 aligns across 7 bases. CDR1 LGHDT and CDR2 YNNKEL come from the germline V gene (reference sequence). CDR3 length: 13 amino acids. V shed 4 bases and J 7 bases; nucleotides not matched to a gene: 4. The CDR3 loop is CASSPQGTQPQHF. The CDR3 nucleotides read TGTGCCAGCAGCCCACAGGGGACCCAGCCCCAGCATTTT.

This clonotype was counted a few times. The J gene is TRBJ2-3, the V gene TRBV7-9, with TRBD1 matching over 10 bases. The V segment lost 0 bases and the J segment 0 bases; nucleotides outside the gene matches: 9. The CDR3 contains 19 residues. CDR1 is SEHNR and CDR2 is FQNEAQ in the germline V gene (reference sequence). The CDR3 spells CASSLASYDRGPSTDTQYF. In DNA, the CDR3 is TGTGCCAGCAGCTTAGCGTCGTACGACAGGGGGCCAAGCACAGATACGCAGTATTTT.

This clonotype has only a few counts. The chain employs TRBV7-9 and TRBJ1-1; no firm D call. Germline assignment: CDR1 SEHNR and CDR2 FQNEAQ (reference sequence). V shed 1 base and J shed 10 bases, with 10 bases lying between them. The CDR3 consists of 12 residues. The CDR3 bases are TGTGCCAGCAGCTTAGGGGTCCCGCCAGCTTTCTTT. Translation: CASSLGVPPAFF.

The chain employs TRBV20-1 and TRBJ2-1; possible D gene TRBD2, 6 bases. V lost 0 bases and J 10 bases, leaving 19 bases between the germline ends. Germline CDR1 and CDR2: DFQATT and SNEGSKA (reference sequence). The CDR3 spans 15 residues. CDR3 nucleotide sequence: TGCAGTGCTAGAGATTGGGGGTCTAGCCGGGGGGAGCAGTTCTTC. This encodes CSARDWGSSRGEQFF.